This T cell receptor (beta chain) stems from a study of cytomegalovirus exposure and HLA in healthy donors (dated by TCRdb to the late 2010s). Study-level background: An earlier analysis of a few hundred of the donors reported 276 Gb of sequence data and approximately 120 million unique TCR beta sequences obtained from roughly 170 million T cells. Along with the approximately 700-subject first cohort, a separate validation cohort of over a hundred different subjects was used. The genetic ancestry cluster associated with self-reported Caucasian donors included over 65% of the 350 to 500 genotyped donors. Donor age, sex, ethnicity and CMV serostatus were compiled together with the repertoire data. To decide whether each TCR beta V gene segment behaved as functional or pseudogenic, an earlier analysis of fewer than 750 of the donors relied on high-throughput TCR beta sequencing. The study was designed to test whether signatures of past pathogen exposure could be identified by cataloging public T cell receptors. A handful of DR-DQ haplotypes were handled as single units for association and clustering because linkage in the cohort was strong. HLA typing included class I and class II loci at four-digit resolution. To study patterns of TCR occurrence, a later analysis re-analyzed previously published TCR beta repertoires from around 660 donors and added high-resolution HLA genotyping. The later analysis used no new phenotypic data to find candidate immune exposures, relying instead on TCR beta sequences and their occurrence across donors. The T cell repertoires of 666 subjects were profiled by immunosequencing and related to cytomegalovirus serostatus. All discovery cohort repertoires had been generated using a single sequencing platform. Typing coverage varied by locus: about 629-630 donors for A, B, C, DRB1 and DQB1; about 520 for DQA1; approximately 570 for DPA1; 450 to 480 for DPB1. To predict cytomegalovirus infection status, the study brought together high-throughput TCR immunosequencing, statistical association of individual TCRs with disease status, and machine learning. In a later genetic analysis, genome-wide SNP genotypes for about 65% of the 666 donors were used, and that subset was treated as a discovery cohort. Among some 410 genotyped donors of the cohort, an average of approximately 240,000 unique TCR beta nucleotide sequences was sequenced per donor, of which about 18% were non-productive. An early release that covered around 590 HLA-typed donors contained approximately 290 gigabases of sequencing data and 75 million to 100 million unique TCR sequences. Paper-wide results and their limitations: The earlier analysis of approximately 590 of the donors excluded some 15 rarely observed V segments, including chromosome 9 orphons, because counts were too low. A later analysis found that TCR association rates varied across HLA loci, with DRB1 alleles showing the most associated TCRs and HLA-C alleles the fewest. This cohort had only TCR beta chains sequenced, and the lack of alpha or paired-chain data limited which features could be detected. Because some donors lacked HLA typing at each locus, the association tests relied only on the typed subset. In the study, around 160 TCR beta chains were listed as associated with cytomegalovirus. A further reported finding was that TCR beta sequences accurately predicted the HLA-A and HLA-B alleles for most subjects in the first cohort. Correlated functional status among segregating V segments might be attributable to linkage disequilibrium, but an unknown experimental factor could not be ruled out. In a later analysis, most CMV-associated TCR beta chains were found to appear HLA-restricted, with HLA associations seemingly driven largely by CMV exposure. The classifier was reported to diagnose cytomegalovirus status with high specificity and sensitivity in both the original and validation cohorts. Across donors, most TCR sequences were observed very rarely, whereas some public TCRs were present in many individuals. A later analysis associated 15,000 to 20,000 TCR beta sequences with specific HLA alleles at a false discovery rate of 0.05. In a later analysis, HLA-associated TCR beta chains were found to be more clonally expanded and to have lower generation probabilities than equally common non-associated chains. In an earlier analysis of 587 of the donors, most TCR beta V segments appeared in productive rearrangements about 90% or about 30% of the time, broadly matching IMGT annotations. A later genetic analysis associated a missense DCLRE1C variant with V-gene and J-gene trimming of TCR beta chains, and an independent cohort replicated the association. In vitro tests confirmed that three of the cytomegalovirus-associated TCR beta chains recognize cytomegalovirus antigens. Strong co-occurrence of HLA alleles, especially DR and DQ, made assigning TCR associations to individual alleles difficult. A cluster of highly shared sequence variants was judged likely to be a technical artifact of the sequencing pipeline. A later analysis reported that several top co-occurrence clusters appeared linked to parvovirus B19, influenza, CMV and Epstein-Barr virus. Compared with the roughly 700-donor mean, donors in an Asian-associated ancestry cluster had fewer N-insertions in productive TCRs, according to a later genetic analysis. The authors suggested that the approach could potentially be extended to other disease states and immunological phenotypes. Immune exposure information for the cohort was limited to CMV serostatus. The presence/absence analyses assumed that sequencing depth was roughly uniform across donors, and that assumption may not be true.

In total, 666 healthy bone marrow donors made up the cohort. At the time of sampling, every cohort member was nominally healthy, though immune exposures that went unrecorded were likely present. The donor tested CMV seronegative and was one of the 352 seronegative cohort members. Each donor provided a peripheral blood sample, and peripheral blood mononuclear cells were used for TCR beta sequencing. Genomic DNA was extracted from the blood cell samples with the Qiagen DNeasy Blood Extraction Kit. Receptors were amplified or captured by the immunoSEQ multiplex PCR assay. The multiplex PCR relied on a mix of 60 forward primers for TCR Vbeta segments and 13 reverse primers for TCR Jbeta segments. The CDR3 region of rearranged TCR beta genes was amplified from genomic DNA by a multiplex PCR assay. The Illumina HiSeq System was used to sequence the amplified TCR beta libraries as 87-base-pair reads. The paper's data handling went like this. In a later analysis, 80 million or so unique TCR beta chains were counted across the roughly 670 repertoires, and roughly 10 million of these chains were shared by at least two donors. Raw reads were error-corrected and collapsed into unique sequences with a nearest-neighbor algorithm that merged closely related sequences to remove PCR and sequencing errors. To assign V, D and J gene segments, CDR3 sequences were aligned to IMGT reference sequences. For a sequence to be retained, at least a six-nucleotide match to both a V gene segment and a J gene segment was required. Rearrangements were classified as productive when the CDR3 lacked stop codons and remained in frame with V and J, and all other rearrangements were classified as non-productive. CDR3 was defined by IMGT convention, running from the second conserved V-encoded cysteine to the conserved J-encoded phenylalanine. The earlier analysis of 450 to 750 of the donors excluded any sequence lacking an unambiguous match to a single V gene segment. In an earlier analysis of 587 of the donors, a V segment was called functional when productive rearrangements were above 56.7%, and segregating when the standard deviation between donors exceeded 5%. A statistical classification framework was developed to diagnose cytomegalovirus status using the catalog of TCR beta chain sequences. A later analysis assigned V and J genes by comparing TCR nucleotide sequences with IMGT/GENE-DB human TR gene sequences. The TCRdist pipeline was used in a later analysis to assign CDR3 sequences and most-parsimonious VDJ recombination scenarios. In a later analysis, every TCR beta chain was defined by the combination of its CDR3 amino acid sequence and its V-gene family, and reads without a unique V-gene family were dropped. To address suspected cross-contamination and a sequencing artifact, a later analysis removed around 600 highly shared, low-generation-probability nucleotide sequences. In a later analysis, a clonal expansion index for each public chain was calculated from normalized within-repertoire ranks of inferred template counts. In a later analysis, generation probabilities were computed with a VDJ recombination model fitted to out-of-frame rearrangements, and the resulting probabilities were checked against IGoR. A later analysis scored TCR-TCR, TCR-HLA and TCR-CMV co-occurrence with hypergeometric tests, applying a repertoire-size bias correction to TCR pairs. In a later analysis, false discovery rates were estimated by permuting HLA or CMV assignments 20 times. In a later analysis, co-occurring TCRs were grouped using DBSCAN, and TCRdist sequence similarity was added for clustering within HLA-allele-positive subsets. For co-occurrence clustering, repertoires with fewer than 30,000 or more than 120,000 public chains were excluded, along with a handful of repertoires with anomalous nucleotide sharing. Drawn from immuneACCESS, this table holds only the in-frame rearrangements with V and J called that TCRdb kept. Clones are partly lost; checked studies trace under half to an unresolved V gene and leave the rest unexplained. The V and J calls and clone size are taken from that table; D and trimming were inferred from the DNA. This sample has about 100,000 clones in its table, and roughly 82% of those were observed once. The top ten clones comprise roughly 1.2% of the sample.

As concerns this clone: Its antigen target is currently unknown. Base quality data are lacking; no much larger clone is found one base away.

The specimen sequenced was PBMCs. The sequence was obtained from a woman between 18 and 29 years old in good health and CMV-seronegative.

The CDR3 region has the sequence CASSQALLAGADTQYF. The sequenced DNA: TGTGCCAGCAGCCAAGCCTTGCTAGCGGGAGCAGATACGCAGTATTTT. This receptor chain uses TRBV11-2 and TRBJ2-3, with TRBD2 matching 10 junction bases. Looking up the germline V gene yields CDR1 SGHAT and CDR2 FQNNGV. The CDR3 contains 16 residues, cysteine and phenylalanine counted. The sequence is cut down to CDR3 DNA, 48 bases in frame from base 1. Trimmed from V: 5 bases; trimmed from J: 4 bases; junction bases lacking a gene match: 9.